This entry lists 30 T cell receptor beta chains sequenced from one sample in a study of blood T cell repertoires in COVID-19. Sequenced by immunoSEQ multiplex PCR; TCRdb stores in-frame clones only, minus some. The sample consists of some 350,000 clones, around nine tenths of them appearing once. Sequencing was done on a sample of PBMCs or T cells enriched from blood (not recorded which). These receptors were collected from a man aged 25-45 years who had recovered from COVID-19.

V usage is TRBV7-8 and J usage is TRBJ2-7; 7 nucleotides agree with TRBD1. The CDR3 loop spans 14 amino acids. The germline V gene encodes CDR1 SGHVS and CDR2 FQNEAQ. Trimming removed 5 bases from V and 0 bases from J; junction bases left unmatched: 4. CDR3 bases: TGTGCCAGCAGCCGCCGGGACAGCTCCTACGAGCAGTACTTC. Protein sequence: CASSRRDSSYEQYF. The whole variable domain, filled in from reference TRBV7-8 and TRBJ2-7, reads GAGVSQSPRYKVAKRGQDVALRCDPISGHVSLFWYQQALGQGPEFLTYFQNEAQLDKSGLPSDRFFAERPEGSVSTLKIQRTQQEDSAVYLCASSRRDSSYEQYFGPGTRLTVT.

The table lists this clone with a count of one. This sequence joins TRBV7-9 and TRBJ1-2; 7 bases fit TRBD1. The V gene end was trimmed by 2 bases and the J gene end by 3 bases; junction bases not matched to a gene: 6. The CDR3 consists of 15 residues. CDR1 is SEHNR, CDR2 FQNEAQ, per germline (reference sequence). The chain's CDR3 is CASSLLTGEDYGYTF. The CDR3, as DNA: TGTGCCAGCAGCTTATTAACAGGGGAAGACTATGGCTACACCTTC.

CDR3 loop: CASSLSLNTEAFF. CDR3 coding DNA: TGTGCCAGCAGTTTGTCACTTAACACTGAAGCTTTCTTT. The gene calls are TRBV28 and TRBJ1-1; no reliable D call. The length of the CDR3 is 13 residues. The V gene lost 3 bases and the J gene lost 2 bases, with 7 bases spanning the gap. Germline-derived CDR1 and CDR2 are MDHEN and SYDVKM.

The chain carries TRBV5-4 and TRBJ1-1; D remains ambiguous. CDR3 size: 12 residues. Trimming removed 6 bases at V and 4 bases at J, with 10 bases between. The germline gives CDR1 SGHNT, CDR2 YYREEE (reference sequence). CDR3 in amino acids: CASNLFGTEAFF. The CDR3 nucleotides are TGTGCCAGCAACCTATTTGGCACTGAAGCTTTCTTT.

The table lists this clone with a few counts. In DNA form, the CDR3 reads TGTGCCAGCAGCTTAGAGAGAGGCTCGGGGGAGGGTCAGCCCCAGCATTTT. As protein: CASSLERGSGEGQPQHF. J is TRBJ1-5 and V is TRBV7-9; tentative D call: TRBD1 (5 bases). In germline, CDR1 is SEHNR, CDR2 FQNEAQ (reference sequence). Between the trimmed V and J ends, which lost 1 base and 6 bases, there was a span of 19 bases. The CDR3 is made up of 17 amino acids.

V gene TRBV30 combines with J gene TRBJ1-1, with D possibly being TRBD1 (5 bases). Germline CDR1 reads GTSNPN; CDR2 reads SVGIG (reference sequence). V was cut by 3 bases and J by 2 bases, with 13 bases left in between. The CDR3 consists of 14 residues. The DNA for the CDR3 is TGTGCCTGGAGCCGGGGGACGGTTAACACTGAAGCTTTCTTT. Protein product: CAWSRGTVNTEAFF. The full variable domain, rest sourced from reference TRBV30 and TRBJ1-1, is SQTIHQWPATLVQPVGSPLSLECTVEGTSNPNLYWYRQAAGRGLQLLFYSVGIGQISSEVPQNLSASRPQDRQFILSSKKLLLSDSGFYLCAWSRGTVNTEAFFGQGTRLTVV.

On this clone: The sample contains more than one DNA sequence encoding this CDR3. This sequence joins TRBV24-1 and TRBJ1-5; 9 bases agree with TRBD1. J was trimmed by 3 bases and V by 2 bases; bases with no gene match: 4. Germline CDR1 reads KGHDR; CDR2 reads SFDVKD. The CDR3 totals 16 residues. The CDR3 sequence is CATSDSGTGSNQPQHF. The DNA for the CDR3 is TGTGCCACCAGTGATTCCGGGACAGGGTCCAATCAGCCCCAGCATTTT.

The J gene is TRBJ1-1, the V gene TRBV5-8; D not resolved. Germline V gene data show CDR1 as SGHTS and CDR2 as YDEGEE. The CDR3 covers 13 residues. Deletions cut 0 bases from V and 0 bases from J, with 3 bases between. CDR3 nucleotide sequence: TGTGCCAGCAGCTTGGCCTTGAACACTGAAGCTTTCTTT. Translated: CASSLALNTEAFF.

The gene calls are TRBV7-3 and TRBJ2-5, with D perhaps TRBD1 (5 bases). Germline lookup yields CDR1 SGHTA and CDR2 FQGTGA. Trimming stripped 5 bases from V and 2 bases from J, with 15 bases between. The length of the CDR3 is 15 residues. The CDR3 DNA follows: TGTGCCAGCAGCCCAACCCAGGGTTCACAAGAGACCCAGTACTTC. It is translated as CASSPTQGSQETQYF.

J is TRBJ2-5 and V is TRBV10-1; 12 bases map to TRBD1. This CDR3 is 15 amino acids long. The germline V gene encodes CDR1 WNHNN and CDR2 SYGVQD (reference sequence). After removal of 5 bases from V and 5 bases from J, the junction contained 6 bases not matched to a gene. CDR3 coding DNA: TGCGCCAGCAGTCGGGACAGGGGGCCGTGGGAGACCCAGTACTTC. Amino acids: CASSRDRGPWETQYF.

The chain joins TRBV28 to TRBJ1-2; no definite D call. The V end was cut by 5 bases, the J end by 8 bases, with 18 bases between. This CDR3 comprises 14 residues. In germline, CDR1 is MDHEN, CDR2 SYDVKM. The CDR3, as DNA: TGTGCCAGCAGTAGAACGAGGAAATCTATGGGCTACACCTTC. Its translation is CASSRTRKSMGYTF.

The chain links TRBV6-5 to TRBJ1-2, with a tentative D call TRBD1 (6 bases). This CDR3 spans 15 amino acids. Germline lookup yields CDR1 MNHEY and CDR2 SVGAGI. Trimming left V 2 bases short and J 4 bases short, with 14 bases between. CDR3 nucleotides: TGTGCCAGCAGTTACGTAGGGGGAATTGGCTATGGCTACACCTTC. This gives the protein CASSYVGGIGYGYTF.

This sequence joins TRBV15 and TRBJ1-5; unclear D gene. The germline V gene has CDR1 LNHNV and CDR2 YYDKDF (reference sequence). The CDR3 loop spans 13 amino acids. The V gene lost 0 bases and the J gene lost 7 bases, with 7 bases spanning the gap. In DNA form, the CDR3 reads TGTGCCACCAGCAGAGACCCCGGGCAGCCCCAGCATTTT. This encodes CATSRDPGQPQHF.

The gene calls are TRBV6-6 and TRBJ2-7, with a tentative D call TRBD1 (5 bases). With 6 bases removed from V and 3 bases from J, the gap between germline ends came to 15 bases. This CDR3 comprises 14 residues. Germline values: CDR1 MNHNY, CDR2 SVGAGI (reference sequence). CDR3 bases: TGTGCCAGCAGCGACACCAGGGAAGACTACGAGCAGTACTTC. It translates to CASSDTREDYEQYF.

The V and J genes are TRBV5-4 and TRBJ2-5; D unclear. CDR3 size: 14 residues. The germline V and J ends were trimmed by 0 bases and 3 bases, with 9 bases remaining between them. Germline V gives CDR1 SGHNT, CDR2 YYREEE (reference sequence). CDR3 region: CASSLVSFKETQYF. In nucleotides, the CDR3 is TGTGCCAGCAGCTTGGTGTCCTTTAAAGAGACCCAGTACTTC.

The V call is TRBV24-1, the J call TRBJ2-3, with unresolved D. The CDR3 is made up of 12 amino acids. The germline V and J ends were trimmed by 6 bases and 2 bases, with 5 bases remaining between them. Germline loops: CDR1 KGHDR, CDR2 SFDVKD. The CDR3 spells CATSLNTDTQYF. CDR3 coding DNA: TGTGCCACCAGTCTAAACACAGATACGCAGTATTTT.

The chain is built from TRBV7-2 and TRBJ2-1, with 16 bases that match TRBD2. CDR3 size: 16 residues. The germline gives CDR1 SGHTA, CDR2 FQGNSA. V shed 5 bases and J 16 bases; nucleotides not matched to a gene: 14. The CDR3 DNA reads TGTGCCAGCAGCACCCCGGGACTAGCGGGGGGGAGTATAAAATTCTTC. Protein: CASSTPGLAGGSIKFF.

This chain uses TRBV6-5 with TRBJ1-5; possible D gene TRBD1, 5 bases. The CDR3 spans 15 residues. Germline V gives CDR1 MNHEY, CDR2 SVGAGI. Between the trimmed V and J ends, which lost 0 bases and 0 bases, there was a span of 6 bases. CDR3 nucleotides: TGTGCCAGCAGTTACTCAGGGGCTAGCAATCAGCCCCAGCATTTT. Translation gives CASSYSGASNQPQHF.

This clone was counted a few times. V is TRBV6-5 and J is TRBJ1-2, with D hard to call. Germline V gives CDR1 MNHEY, CDR2 SVGAGI. V lost 8 bases and J lost 6, with 13 bases in between. This CDR3 contains 12 residues. The CDR3 DNA follows: TGTGCCAGCCTGGGGAGTGGCAATGGCTACACCTTC. Encoded protein: CASLGSGNGYTF.

This chain links TRBV6-5 with TRBJ1-1; D is possibly TRBD1 (6 bases). This CDR3 comprises 12 residues. CDR1 and CDR2 from the germline V gene are MNHEY and SVGAGI. Trimming removed 10 bases at V and 4 bases at J, with 13 bases between. CDR3 in amino acids: CAIWGGPTEAFF. In DNA form, the CDR3 reads TGTGCCATATGGGGGGGGCCCACTGAAGCTTTCTTT.

This chain links TRBV7-9 with TRBJ2-7; tentatively, D is TRBD1 (6 bases). Trimming removed 5 bases at V and 2 bases at J, with 7 bases between. The CDR3 is made up of 12 amino acids. From germline, CDR1 is SEHNR and CDR2 FQNEAQ (reference sequence). The CDR3 protein is CASSPGAYEQYF. The DNA of the CDR3 is TGTGCCAGCAGCCCAGGGGCCTACGAGCAGTACTTC.

The CDR3 protein is CASSTPLGQGAQGELFF. CDR3 DNA sequence: TGCGCCAGCAGCACACCCCTAGGACAGGGGGCGCAAGGGGAGCTGTTTTTT. The J gene is TRBJ2-2, the V gene TRBV5-1; TRBD1 agrees at 11 bases. The V gene end was trimmed by 4 bases and the J gene end by 8 bases; junction bases not matched to a gene: 13. Germline V gives CDR1 SGHRS, CDR2 YFSETQ. This CDR3 is 17 amino acids long.

This clone appeared once. V and J are TRBV24-1 and TRBJ2-3, with TRBD1 identical over 9 bases. The CDR3 contains 15 residues. Germline V CDR1 and CDR2: KGHDR, SFDVKD. V shed 8 bases, J shed 5 bases, and the junction held 10 bases outside the gene matches. CDR3 sequence (DNA): TGTGCCACCAAGCCTGGGACAGGGATTATAGATACGCAGTATTTT. It codes for CATKPGTGIIDTQYF.

V gene TRBV25-1 combines with J gene TRBJ2-3, with 8 bases lining up with TRBD2. The CDR3 loop spans 17 amino acids. Germline assignment: CDR1 MGHDK and CDR2 SYGVNS. With V trimmed by 3 bases and J by 6 bases, 14 bases remained unmatched. CDR3 protein: CASSDPTGLGGGDTQYF. The CDR3 nucleotides are TGTGCCAGCAGTGACCCAACGGGACTAGGAGGGGGGGATACGCAGTATTTT.

V is TRBV19 and J is TRBJ2-1; possible D gene TRBD1, 6 bases. The length of the CDR3 is 16 residues. Deletions cut 5 bases from V and 6 bases from J, with 20 bases between. Germline V gives CDR1 LNHDA, CDR2 SQIVND (reference sequence). The CDR3 is CASSSPQGTVVNEQFF. DNA of the CDR3: TGTGCCAGTAGTTCCCCTCAGGGGACGGTTGTCAATGAGCAGTTCTTC.

This clone was seen a few times. The J gene is TRBJ2-1, the V gene TRBV7-9; 8 bases are a match to TRBD2. The germline gives CDR1 SEHNR, CDR2 FQNEAQ (reference sequence). Unmatched junction bases numbered 1, after V lost 5 bases and J lost 1 base. This CDR3 spans 14 amino acids. CDR3 residues: CASSPGGSYNEQFF. The CDR3 DNA is TGTGCCAGCAGCCCGGGAGGGTCCTACAATGAGCAGTTCTTC.

This chain links TRBV28 with TRBJ1-6; the D gene is possibly TRBD1 (5 bases). In germline, CDR1 is MDHEN, CDR2 SYDVKM. CDR3 length: 13 residues. Trimming cost V 6 bases and J 9 bases, with 12 bases left between them. CDR3 coding DNA: TGTGCCAGCAGCTTGGGTAGGGGTTCACCCCTCCACTTT. Its translation: CASSLGRGSPLHF.

This sequence joins TRBV7-9 and TRBJ1-2, with a possible D match to TRBD1 (6 bases). CDR1 and CDR2 (germline): SEHNR, FQNEAQ (reference sequence). V was cut by 2 bases and J by 2 bases, with 12 bases left in between. The length of the CDR3 is 15 residues. The CDR3 sequence: CASSLSGTGNYGYTF. CDR3 DNA sequence: TGTGCCAGCAGCTTATCTGGTACAGGGAACTATGGCTACACCTTC. The full variable domain, its missing parts supplied by reference TRBV7-9 and TRBJ1-2, is DTGVSQNPRHKITKRGQNVTFRCDPISEHNRLYWYRQTLGQGPEFLTYFQNEAQLEKSRLLSDRFSAERPKGSFSTLEIQRTEQGDSAMYLCASSLSGTGNYGYTFGSGTRLTVV.

V gene TRBV7-6 combines with J gene TRBJ1-3; D remains unclear. The V gene lost 1 base and the J gene lost 0 bases, with 10 bases spanning the gap. The CDR3 totals 16 residues. Germline assignment: CDR1 SGHVS and CDR2 FNYEAQ. Written as DNA, the CDR3 is TGTGCCAGCAGCTTAGTTGCGGGGAGCTCTGGAAACACCATATATTTT. Amino acid sequence: CASSLVAGSSGNTIYF.

In its sample, this clone was seen a few times. V usage is TRBV23-1 and J usage is TRBJ2-7; 10 bases line up with TRBD2. TRBV23-1 is recorded as an ORF, its role being uncertain. The CDR3 is 16 amino acids. V lost 2 bases, J lost 1 base, and 5 bases stayed unmatched. For the CDR3, the DNA is TGCGCCAGCAGTCAACGAACTAGCGGGGCGTCCTACGAGCAGTACTTC. Its protein is CASSQRTSGASYEQYF.